A selection of T cell receptor beta chains follows, all from one sample in a study of blood T cell repertoires in COVID-19. Data came from immunoSEQ multiplex PCR; TCRdb stores just in-frame clones and leaves some out. The sample has a few hundred thousand clones; around nine tenths are singletons. Sequenced material: PBMCs or T cells enriched from blood (not recorded which). Receptors were obtained from a woman aged 60 to 75 who had recovered from COVID-19. CDR3s include the opening cysteine and the closing phenylalanine or tryptophan. Fields, in order: D gene, clone size, J gene, V gene, CDR3 DNA, CDR3 protein. The D gene is left open where the match is weak. Some rows mark clone size as missing; the rest say once, few, many or name a class of expanded clone.

- | - | TRBJ2-7 | TRBV15 | TGTGCCACCAGCAGTCCCGACGCGGATCCCTACGAGCAGTACTTC | CATSSPDADPYEQYF
- | - | TRBJ2-2 | TRBV6-5 | TGTGCCAGCAGTTACGGACTGCCCGGGGAGCTGTTTTTT | CASSYGLPGELFF
TRBD1 | - | TRBJ2-1 | TRBV9 | TGTGCCAGCAGCGGGACAGGGAGCTCCTACAATGAGCAGTTCTTC | CASSGTGSSYNEQFF
TRBD1 | - | TRBJ2-5 | TRBV18 | TGTGCCAGCTCACCAGTCCCAGGGGGCGGCTTAGAGACCCAGTACTTC | CASSPVPGGGLETQYF
TRBD1 | once | TRBJ1-4 | TRBV6-2/TRBV6-3 | TGTGCCAGCAGTAACCGGGACAGCACAGGTGAAAAACTGTTTTTT | CASSNRDSTGEKLFF
- | - | TRBJ1-5 | TRBV5-1 | TGCGCCAGCAGCTTAGAAGGGGGAGGCAATCAGCCCCAGCATTTT | CASSLEGGGNQPQHF
- | - | TRBJ1-4 | TRBV2 | TGTGCCAGCAGTGAAGGGACAACCGGAATCCTTCGTAATGAAAAACTGTTTTTT | CASSEGTTGILRNEKLFF
TRBD2 | - | TRBJ2-1 | TRBV5-5 | TGTGCCAGCAGCTTGGACGGGAGGGTTGGCAATGAGCAGTTCTTC | CASSLDGRVGNEQFF
TRBD2 | - | TRBJ2-1 | TRBV3-1/TRBV3-2 | TGTGCCAGCAGCCACCTGGGCGCGGGGGATGAGCAGTTCTTC | CASSHLGAGDEQFF
- | - | TRBJ2-1 | TRBV5-1 | TGCGCCAGCAGACCCCGGGACTGGCCCTACAATGAGCAGTTCTTC | CASRPRDWPYNEQFF
- | - | TRBJ2-5 | TRBV5-8 | TGTGCCAGCAGCTTGGGGACCGGAGGATTTAGGGAAGAGACCCAGTACTTC | CASSLGTGGFREETQYF
- | - | TRBJ1-1 | TRBV7-9 | TGTGCCAGCAGCTTAGGACAGACCATGAACACTGAAGCTTTCTTT | CASSLGQTMNTEAFF
- | - | TRBJ2-4 | TRBV5-1 | TGCGCCAGCAGCTTGGAACATTTAAACATTCAGTACTTC | CASSLEHLNIQYF
TRBD1 | - | TRBJ1-2 | TRBV19 | TGTGCCAGTAGGGGGACAGGGGCCCGATCAAACTATGGCTACACCTTC | CASRGTGARSNYGYTF
- | - | TRBJ1-5 | TRBV10-2 | TGCGCCAGCAGTGAGTCTTCAGGGCGGAATCAGCCCCAGCATTTT | CASSESSGRNQPQHF
TRBD1 | - | TRBJ2-3 | TRBV24-1 | TGTGCCACCAGGAGACAGGGGGGCTCAGATACGCAGTATTTT | CATRRQGGSDTQYF
TRBD2 | - | TRBJ2-7 | TRBV11-2 | TGTGCCAGCAGCTTGACCTTAGCGGGAACCTACGAGCAGTACTTC | CASSLTLAGTYEQYF